These 2 T cell receptor beta chains came from one sample sequenced in a study of Ad26.COV2.S vaccination and SARS-CoV-2 variants. Treatment described: roughly 20 received Ad26.COV2.S at low or high dose, single or two shots; 5 received placebo; per-sample allocation not given. It was on day 63 after the first vaccine or placebo injection that samples were taken. Sequencing was performed with immunoSEQ multiplex PCR; in TCRdb, only in-frame clones are kept and a portion is missing. The sample contains some 340,000 clones, over 80% of which appear only once. Sequences were derived from peripheral blood, sampled in a trial of Ad26.COV2.S vaccine versus placebo. The receptors were sampled from a person aged 18-65 years who received the Ad26.COV2.S COVID-19 vaccine or a placebo.

The V and J genes are TRBV27 and TRBJ2-1; 13 bases are shared with TRBD2. This CDR3 contains 14 residues. Trimming cost V 10 bases and J 7 bases; bases outside gene matches: 7. Per germline, CDR1 MNHEY and CDR2 SMNVEV (reference sequence). The CDR3 DNA follows: TGTGCCACCTTAGGACTAGCGGGAGAGAATGAGCAGTTCTTC. Translating it yields CATLGLAGENEQFF.

J is TRBJ1-6 and V is TRBV12-3 or TRBV12-4; possible D gene TRBD1, 6 bases. The CDR3 contains 13 residues. Trimming took off 3 bases at V and 15 bases at J, with 15 bases between the two ends. The CDR3 region is CASSFGRGVRLHF. CDR3 nucleotide sequence: TGTGCCAGCAGTTTCGGCAGGGGAGTGCGCCTCCACTTT.